This T cell receptor (beta chain) was obtained from a study of siplizumab effects on memory and regulatory T cells. General observations from the study: Confirmatory evidence of suppressive function in proliferating siplizumab-culture Tregs was not obtained. Naive or memory phenotype was unassignable for roughly 80-96% of proliferating CD4+ or CD8+ clones.

To note about this clone: What it binds is unknown.

The CDR3 sequence is 13 residues long. Germline CDR1 and CDR2: MNHNY and SVGAGI (reference sequence). Trimming shortened V by 5 bases and J by 8 bases, and 10 bases separated the two germline ends. Every sample had approximately 100,000 of its TCR templates assayed. Data came from immunoSEQ multiplex PCR; TCRdb stores just in-frame clones and leaves some out. Among about 100,000 clones listed, about nine tenths were seen once. The chain recombines TRBV6-6 with TRBJ1-6; D is possibly TRBD1 (6 bases). The sequence derives from a human donor in good health. The sample taken for sequencing was CD4+ T cells sorted from blood. CDR3 in amino acids: CASSTAGDSPLHF. The CDR3 coding sequence is TGTGCCAGCAGTACCGCAGGGGATTCACCCCTCCACTTT.